These 17 T cell receptor beta chains came from one sample sequenced in a study of blood T cell repertoires in COVID-19. Assay used: immunoSEQ multiplex PCR; TCRdb lists only in-frame clones, some missing. Counted here are tens of thousands of clones, around 90% occurring once; the ten biggest clones make up approximately 15%. The specimen sequenced was peripheral blood. These receptors came from a human donor with active COVID-19. The donor label of this sample is uncertain.

The CDR3 nucleotides read TGTGCCAGCAGCCCACAACAGGGTGAAACTGAAGCTTTCTTT. Its protein product is CASSPQQGETEAFF. The V call is TRBV7-8, the J call TRBJ1-1; maybe TRBD1 (6 bases). V was cut by 5 bases and J by 5 bases, with 15 bases left in between. Per germline, CDR1 SGHVS and CDR2 FQNEAQ. The CDR3 has 14 residues.

The chain couples TRBV9 to TRBJ2-5; 7 bases map to TRBD1. The V segment lost 1 base and the J segment 5 bases; nucleotides outside the gene matches: 11. This CDR3 contains 16 residues. CDR1 is SGDLS and CDR2 is YYNGEE in the germline V gene. Here the CDR3 DNA reads TGTGCCAGCAGCGTACTCACAGGGGTTTACGGCGAGACCCAGTACTTC. Translating it yields CASSVLTGVYGETQYF.

The chain links TRBV12-5 to TRBJ2-3, with 13 nucleotides matching TRBD2. V lost 1 base, J lost 5 bases, and 3 bases stayed unmatched. The CDR3 is made up of 16 amino acids. Germline V CDR1 and CDR2: LGHNT, FRNRAP. CDR3 amino acids: CASGLGLAGGIDTQYF. The CDR3, as DNA: TGTGCTAGTGGTTTGGGACTAGCGGGAGGAATAGATACGCAGTATTTT.

This chain links TRBV27 with TRBJ2-7, with 9 nucleotides matching TRBD1. Germline assignment: CDR1 MNHEY and CDR2 SMNVEV (reference sequence). The CDR3 is 15 amino acids. Germline trimming cut 4 bases from V and 3 bases from J; bases unmatched to any gene: 7. The DNA for the CDR3 is TGTGCCAGCAGTTCGCGGACAGGGGAAGGCTACGAGCAGTACTTC. This translates into CASSSRTGEGYEQYF.

The gene calls are TRBV7-9 and TRBJ2-5; D possibly corresponds to TRBD1 (6 bases). Germline V gene sequence: CDR1 SEHNR, CDR2 FQNEAQ (reference sequence). This CDR3 spans 15 amino acids. Trimming pared 4 bases from V and 5 bases from J, leaving 17 bases between. The CDR3 bases are TGTGCCAGCAGCTCGGGACAAGGGGAATGGGAGACCCAGTACTTC. Its translation: CASSSGQGEWETQYF.

The V gene is TRBV15, the J gene TRBJ1-3, with D tentatively TRBD1 (5 bases). The CDR3 has 16 residues. V lost 5 bases and J lost 3, with 17 bases in between. Germline loops: CDR1 LNHNV, CDR2 YYDKDF (reference sequence). The CDR3 sequence: CATSQRRGGFGNTIYF. CDR3 nucleotides: TGTGCCACCAGCCAGAGGCGGGGGGGTTTTGGAAACACCATATATTTT. Together with reference TRBV15 and TRBJ1-3, the CDR3 gives the full variable domain: DAMVIQNPRYQVTQFGKPVTLSCSQTLNHNVMYWYQQKSSQAPKLLFHYYDKDFNNEADTPDNFQSRRPNTSFCFLDIRSPGLGDTAMYLCATSQRRGGFGNTIYFGEGSWLTVV.

V gene TRBV27 combines with J gene TRBJ2-1, with TRBD1 identical over 10 bases. Germline V gene data show CDR1 as MNHEY and CDR2 as SMNVEV (reference sequence). The CDR3 is 16 amino acids. V dropped 5 bases and J dropped 4; count of bases not matched to a gene: 8. The CDR3, as DNA: TGTGCCAGCAGTGAGGGACAGGGGTTCTTTTACAATGAGCAGTTCTTC. Translating gives CASSEGQGFFYNEQFF.

This rearrangement joins TRBV28 to TRBJ2-1; D unclear. Germline CDR1 and CDR2: MDHEN and SYDVKM. The CDR3 loop spans 13 amino acids. The V end lost 2 bases, the J end lost 10 bases, and 12 bases lay between the germline ends. The CDR3, as DNA: TGTGCCAGCAGTTTAGGCGCGGAACCGGAGCAGTTCTTC. Its translation: CASSLGAEPEQFF. Full variable domain (rest looked up from reference TRBV28 and TRBJ2-1): DVKVTQSSRYLVKRTGEKVFLECVQDMDHENMFWYRQDPGLGLRLIYFSYDVKMKEKGDIPEGYSVSREKKERFSLILESASTNQTSMYLCASSLGAEPEQFFGPGTRLTVL.

This clone was counted a single time. J is TRBJ2-1 and V is TRBV28, with D possibly matching TRBD1 (5 bases). The CDR3 consists of 11 residues. Trimming stripped 5 bases from V and 8 bases from J, with 7 bases between. Per germline, CDR1 MDHEN and CDR2 SYDVKM. CDR3 residues: CASSPRDEQFF. In DNA, the CDR3 is TGTGCCAGCAGTCCCAGGGATGAGCAGTTCTTC.

This clone appeared a few times. The V gene is TRBV3-1 (or the pseudogene TRBV3-2), the J gene TRBJ1-1, with D possibly TRBD1 on 5 matching bases. The germline V gene has CDR1 LGHDT and CDR2 YNNKEL (reference sequence). The CDR3 loop spans 15 amino acids. Trimming removed 3 bases from V and 1 base from J, with 12 bases in between. CDR3 protein: CASSHLGGWNTEAFF. In DNA, the CDR3 is TGTGCCAGCAGCCACCTGGGGGGATGGAACACTGAAGCTTTCTTT.

The V call is TRBV3-1 (or the pseudogene TRBV3-2), the J call TRBJ1-2; maybe TRBD1 (5 bases). CDR1 is LGHDT, CDR2 YNNKEL, per germline (reference sequence). The length of the CDR3 is 12 residues. The V gene lost 5 bases and the J gene lost 8 bases, with 12 bases spanning the gap. The CDR3 DNA reads TGTGCCAGCAGCTCCAGGGATCTAGGCTACACCTTC. Amino acids: CASSSRDLGYTF.

The table lists this clone with a few counts. The same CDR3 is also encoded by other DNA sequences in this sample. The chain is built from TRBV19 and TRBJ2-2; 7 bases map to TRBD1. The germline gives CDR1 LNHDA, CDR2 SQIVND (reference sequence). The CDR3 extends over 14 amino acids. V was pared by 5 bases and J by 5 bases, with 5 bases of the junction left unmatched. CDR3 residues: CASSPRQGTGELFF. The DNA for the CDR3 is TGTGCCAGTAGTCCGCGACAGGGTACCGGGGAGCTGTTTTTT.

This clone was picked up a small number of times. V gene TRBV5-1 combines with J gene TRBJ1-2; 7 nucleotides match TRBD1. J lost 4 bases, V lost 4 bases, and 7 bases had no gene match. Germline loops: CDR1 SGHRS, CDR2 YFSETQ. This CDR3 has 14 residues. CDR3 sequence reads: CASSPGQPGYGYTF. The CDR3, as DNA: TGCGCCAGCAGCCCGGGACAGCCAGGCTATGGCTACACCTTC.

The chain employs TRBV18 and TRBJ2-7; D remains unclear. Germline CDR1 and CDR2: KGHSH and LQKENI. The CDR3 has 13 residues. Trimming pared 2 bases from V and 6 bases from J, leaving 11 bases between. Here the CDR3 reads CASSPGETGEQYF. The CDR3 bases are TGTGCCAGCTCACCAGGAGAGACCGGCGAGCAGTACTTC.

The chain recombines TRBV7-6 with TRBJ2-2; possible D gene TRBD1, 6 bases. This CDR3 region has 15 residues. The V end was cut by 5 bases, the J end by 1 base, with 11 bases between. Germline-derived CDR1 and CDR2 are SGHVS and FNYEAQ. The chain's CDR3 is CASSTWTENTGELFF. In DNA, the CDR3 is TGTGCCAGCAGCACCTGGACAGAGAACACCGGGGAGCTGTTTTTT.

V is TRBV5-4 and J is TRBJ1-2; a weak D match, TRBD1 (5 bases). CDR1 is SGHNT, CDR2 YYREEE, per germline (reference sequence). The V end lost 0 bases, the J end lost 6 bases, and 15 bases lay between the germline ends. The CDR3 consists of 15 residues. This CDR3 is CASSLGWGVEDGYTF. CDR3 in DNA: TGTGCCAGCAGCTTGGGATGGGGGGTCGAGGATGGCTACACCTTC.

Note on this clone: At the DNA level, this CDR3 is encoded by other sequences in the same sample as well. The chain joins TRBV3-1 (or the pseudogene TRBV3-2) to TRBJ2-7; D is ambiguous. The V gene's germline CDR1 is LGHDT and CDR2 YNNKEL (reference sequence). The CDR3 runs 12 residues. V was clipped by 0 bases and J by 6 bases, with 6 bases between them. CDR3 loop: CASSQDPGEQYF. Here the CDR3 DNA reads TGTGCCAGCAGCCAAGATCCGGGCGAGCAGTACTTC.